Sequencing of this T cell receptor beta chain was carried out in a study of Graves' ophthalmopathy and Graves' hyperthyroidism. Overall study: Peripheral blood was collected at initial diagnosis, before any treatment.

In germline, CDR1 is SEHNR, CDR2 FQNEAQ (reference sequence). Trimming shortened V by 5 bases and J by 6 bases, and 11 bases separated the two germline ends. The CDR3 spans 12 residues. This clonotype showed up many times. Researchers took RNA transcripts and amplified TCR beta CDR3 regions from them. The authors performed first-round RT-PCR with HTBI primers and then a second-round multiplex PCR. TCRdb re-derived calls from the multiplex PCR reads in MiXCR, one entry per CDR3 protein. This sample has about 740,000 distinct CDR3 sequences, with roughly 40% found just once. Uncontrolled infections, other autoimmune diseases, pregnancy or lactation barred patients from enrollment. Diagnostic conclusions were grounded in clinical symptoms, serum thyroxine, TRAb, thyroid ultrasound and orbital computed tomography.

The rearrangement links TRBV7-9 to TRBJ2-7; the D gene is possibly TRBD2 (5 bases). The sequenced sample consisted of peripheral blood. The sequence was obtained from an adult man with Graves' ophthalmopathy. In nucleotides, the CDR3 is TGTGCCAGCAGCCTTGGACTCTCCGAGCAGTACTTC. This encodes CASSLGLSEQYF.